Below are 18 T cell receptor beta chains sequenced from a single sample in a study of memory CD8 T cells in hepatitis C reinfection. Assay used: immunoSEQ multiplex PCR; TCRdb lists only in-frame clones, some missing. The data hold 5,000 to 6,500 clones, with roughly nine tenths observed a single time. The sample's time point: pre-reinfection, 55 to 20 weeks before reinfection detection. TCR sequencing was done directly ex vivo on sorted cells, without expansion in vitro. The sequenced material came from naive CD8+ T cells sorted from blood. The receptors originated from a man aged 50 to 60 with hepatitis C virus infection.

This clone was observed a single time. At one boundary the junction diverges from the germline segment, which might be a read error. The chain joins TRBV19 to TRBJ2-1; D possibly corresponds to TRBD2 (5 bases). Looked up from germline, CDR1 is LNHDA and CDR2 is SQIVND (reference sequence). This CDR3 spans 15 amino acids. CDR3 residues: CAGSIERSYYNEQFF. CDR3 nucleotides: TGTGCCGGTAGTATCGAGCGGAGCTACTACAATGAGCAGTTCTTC.

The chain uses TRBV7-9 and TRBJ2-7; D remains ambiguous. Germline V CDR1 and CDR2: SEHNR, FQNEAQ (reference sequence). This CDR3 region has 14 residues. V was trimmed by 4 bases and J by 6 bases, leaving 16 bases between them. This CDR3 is CASSSQLGPTEQYF. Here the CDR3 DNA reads TGTGCCAGCAGCTCCCAGCTGGGCCCGACCGAGCAGTACTTC.

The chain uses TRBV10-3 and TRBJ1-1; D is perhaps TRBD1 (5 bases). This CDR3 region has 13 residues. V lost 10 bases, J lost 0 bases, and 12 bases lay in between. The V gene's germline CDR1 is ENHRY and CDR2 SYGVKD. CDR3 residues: CATRQNMNTEAFF. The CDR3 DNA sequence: TGTGCCACGCGACAGAACATGAACACTGAAGCTTTCTTT.

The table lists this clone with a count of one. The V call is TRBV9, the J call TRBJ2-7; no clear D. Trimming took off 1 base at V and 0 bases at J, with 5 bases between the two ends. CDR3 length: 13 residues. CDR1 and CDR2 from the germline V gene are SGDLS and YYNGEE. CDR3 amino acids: CASSVTDSYEQYF. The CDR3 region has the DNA TGTGCCAGCAGCGTAACAGACTCCTACGAGCAGTACTTC. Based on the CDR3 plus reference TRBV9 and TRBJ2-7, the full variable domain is DSGVTQTPKHLITATGQRVTLRCSPRSGDLSVYWYQQSLDQGLQFLIQYYNGEERAKGNILERFSAQQFPDLHSELNLSSLELGDSALYFCASSVTDSYEQYFGPGTRLTVT.

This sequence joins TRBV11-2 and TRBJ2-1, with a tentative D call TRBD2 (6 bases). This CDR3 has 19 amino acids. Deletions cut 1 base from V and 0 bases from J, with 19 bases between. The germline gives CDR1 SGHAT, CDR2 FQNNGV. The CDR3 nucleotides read TGTGCCAGCAGCTTAGGAGTGGTCGGGAGCAGGCCCTCCTACAATGAGCAGTTCTTC. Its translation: CASSLGVVGSRPSYNEQFF.

The CDR3 here is CASSVWTSGSRIEQFF. The CDR3 DNA reads as TGTGCCAGCAGTGTTTGGACTAGCGGGAGTCGTATTGAGCAGTTCTTC. The chain joins TRBV2 to TRBJ2-1; 13 nucleotides line up with TRBD2. The V gene's germline CDR1 is SNHLY and CDR2 FYNNEI. The V gene end was trimmed by 4 bases and the J gene end by 9 bases; junction bases not matched to a gene: 9. CDR3 length: 16 residues.

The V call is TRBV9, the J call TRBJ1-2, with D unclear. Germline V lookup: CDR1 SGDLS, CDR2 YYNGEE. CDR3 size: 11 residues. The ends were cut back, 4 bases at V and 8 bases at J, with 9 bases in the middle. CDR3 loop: CASSPSRGYTF. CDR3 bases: TGTGCCAGCAGCCCCTCCCGGGGCTACACCTTC.

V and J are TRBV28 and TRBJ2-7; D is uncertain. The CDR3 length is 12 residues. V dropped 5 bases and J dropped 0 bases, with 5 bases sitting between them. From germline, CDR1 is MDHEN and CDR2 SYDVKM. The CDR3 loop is CASSPGSYEQYF. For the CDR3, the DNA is TGTGCCAGCAGTCCCGGCTCCTACGAGCAGTACTTC. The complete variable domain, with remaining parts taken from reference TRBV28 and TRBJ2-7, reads DVKVTQSSRYLVKRTGEKVFLECVQDMDHENMFWYRQDPGLGLRLIYFSYDVKMKEKGDIPEGYSVSREKKERFSLILESASTNQTSMYLCASSPGSYEQYFGPGTRLTVT.

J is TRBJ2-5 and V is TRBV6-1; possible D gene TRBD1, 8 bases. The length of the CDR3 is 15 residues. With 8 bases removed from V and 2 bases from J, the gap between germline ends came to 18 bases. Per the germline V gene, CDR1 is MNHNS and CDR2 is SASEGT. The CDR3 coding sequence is TGTGCCAGCGGGGAGGGACAGGCTTTACAAGAGACCCAGTACTTC. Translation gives CASGEGQALQETQYF.

CDR3 region: CASLSRWREYNEQFF. In nucleotides, the CDR3 is TGTGCCAGCCTTTCTCGATGGCGGGAGTATAATGAGCAGTTCTTC. The V and J genes are TRBV28 and TRBJ2-1; 7 bases agree with TRBD2. Germline assignment: CDR1 MDHEN and CDR2 SYDVKM. V lost 8 bases to trimming and J lost 7 bases; unmatched junction nucleotides: 14. The CDR3 has 15 amino acids.

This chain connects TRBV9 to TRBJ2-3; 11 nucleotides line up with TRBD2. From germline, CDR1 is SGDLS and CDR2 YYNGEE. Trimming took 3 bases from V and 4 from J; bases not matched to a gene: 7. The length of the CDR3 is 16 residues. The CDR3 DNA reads TGTGCCAGCAGCGCAGTAGCGGGAGGGGGGGCAGATACGCAGTATTTT. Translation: CASSAVAGGGADTQYF.

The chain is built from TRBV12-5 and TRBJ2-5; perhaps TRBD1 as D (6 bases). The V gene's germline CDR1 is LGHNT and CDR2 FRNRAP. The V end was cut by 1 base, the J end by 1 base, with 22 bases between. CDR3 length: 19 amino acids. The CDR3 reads CASGLAITRDTGTQETQYF. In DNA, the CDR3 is TGTGCTAGTGGTTTGGCCATTACCCGGGACACCGGGACCCAAGAGACCCAGTACTTC.

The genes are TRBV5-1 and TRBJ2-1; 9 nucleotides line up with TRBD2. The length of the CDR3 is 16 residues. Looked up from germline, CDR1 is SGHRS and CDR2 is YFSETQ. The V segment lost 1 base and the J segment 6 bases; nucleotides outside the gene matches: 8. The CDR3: CASSLIAGGPFNEQFF. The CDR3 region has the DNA TGCGCCAGCAGCTTGATTGCGGGAGGGCCCTTCAATGAGCAGTTCTTC.

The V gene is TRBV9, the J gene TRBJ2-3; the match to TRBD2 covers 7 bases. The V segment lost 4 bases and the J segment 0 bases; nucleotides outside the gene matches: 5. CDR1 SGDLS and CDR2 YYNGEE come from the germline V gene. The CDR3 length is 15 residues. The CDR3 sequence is CASSQSGISTDTQYF. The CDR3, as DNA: TGTGCCAGCAGCCAAAGCGGGATAAGCACAGATACGCAGTATTTT. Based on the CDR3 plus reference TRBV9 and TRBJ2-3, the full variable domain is DSGVTQTPKHLITATGQRVTLRCSPRSGDLSVYWYQQSLDQGLQFLIQYYNGEERAKGNILERFSAQQFPDLHSELNLSSLELGDSALYFCASSQSGISTDTQYFGPGTRLTVL.

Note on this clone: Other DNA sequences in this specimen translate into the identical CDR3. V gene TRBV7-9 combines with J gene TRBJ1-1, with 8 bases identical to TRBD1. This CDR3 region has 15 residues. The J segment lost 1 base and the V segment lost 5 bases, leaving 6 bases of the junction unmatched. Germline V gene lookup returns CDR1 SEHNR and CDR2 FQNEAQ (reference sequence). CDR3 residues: CASSTIQGENTEAFF. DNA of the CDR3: TGTGCCAGCAGCACGATACAGGGGGAGAACACTGAAGCTTTCTTT.

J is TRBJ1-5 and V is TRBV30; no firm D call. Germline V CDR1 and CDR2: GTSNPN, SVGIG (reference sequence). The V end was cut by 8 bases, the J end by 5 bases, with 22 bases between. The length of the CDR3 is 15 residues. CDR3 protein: CALAVDGRKDQPQHF. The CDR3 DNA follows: TGTGCCCTCGCGGTTGACGGGAGAAAAGATCAGCCCCAGCATTTT. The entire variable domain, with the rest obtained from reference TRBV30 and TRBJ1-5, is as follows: SQTIHQWPATLVQPVGSPLSLECTVEGTSNPNLYWYRQAAGRGLQLLFYSVGIGQISSEVPQNLSASRPQDRQFILSSKKLLLSDSGFYLCALAVDGRKDQPQHFGDGTRLSIL.

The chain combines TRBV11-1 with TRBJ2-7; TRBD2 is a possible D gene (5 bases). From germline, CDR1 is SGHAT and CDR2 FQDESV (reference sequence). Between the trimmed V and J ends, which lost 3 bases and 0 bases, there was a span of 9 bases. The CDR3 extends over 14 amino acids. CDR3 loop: CASSFAGDSYEQYF. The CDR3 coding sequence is TGTGCCAGCAGCTTCGCGGGCGACTCCTACGAGCAGTACTTC. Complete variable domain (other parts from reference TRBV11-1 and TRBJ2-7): EAEVAQSPRYKITEKSQAVAFWCDPISGHATLYWYRQILGQGPELLVQFQDESVVDDSQLPKDRFSAERLKGVDSTLKIQPAELGDSAMYLCASSFAGDSYEQYFGPGTRLTVT.

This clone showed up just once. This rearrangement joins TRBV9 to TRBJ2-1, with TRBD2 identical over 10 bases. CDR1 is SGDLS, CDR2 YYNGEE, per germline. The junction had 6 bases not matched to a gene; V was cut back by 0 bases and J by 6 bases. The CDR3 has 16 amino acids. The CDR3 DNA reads TGTGCCAGCAGCGTAGTTCAAAGCGGGAGGGGCAATGAGCAGTTCTTC. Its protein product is CASSVVQSGRGNEQFF.